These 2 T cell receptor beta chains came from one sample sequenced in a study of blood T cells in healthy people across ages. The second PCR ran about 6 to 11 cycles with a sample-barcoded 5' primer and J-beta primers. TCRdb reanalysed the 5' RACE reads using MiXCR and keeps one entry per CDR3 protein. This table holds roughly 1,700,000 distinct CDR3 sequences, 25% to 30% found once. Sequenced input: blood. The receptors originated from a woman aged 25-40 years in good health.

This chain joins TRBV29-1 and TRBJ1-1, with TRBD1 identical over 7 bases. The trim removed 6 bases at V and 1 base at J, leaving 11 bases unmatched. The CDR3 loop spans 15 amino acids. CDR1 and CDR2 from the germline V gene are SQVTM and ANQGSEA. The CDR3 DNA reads TGCAGCGTCAGAGGGGGCAATCATGGGAACACTGAAGCTTTCTTT. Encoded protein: CSVRGGNHGNTEAFF.

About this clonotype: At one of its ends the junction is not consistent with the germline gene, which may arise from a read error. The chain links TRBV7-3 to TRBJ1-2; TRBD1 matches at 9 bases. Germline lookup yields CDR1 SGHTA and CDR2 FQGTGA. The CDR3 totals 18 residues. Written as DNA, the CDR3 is TGTGCCAGCGGCTTATCCGGATACTCAGCACAGGGGGCATTTGGCTACACCTTC. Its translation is CASGLSGYSAQGAFGYTF.